This T cell receptor beta chain is drawn from a study of T cell responses to AZD1222 COVID-19 vaccine. Study-wide context: Analysis merged second doses at about 4 or about 12 weeks. Study-wide findings and caveats: Repertoire sampling happened only post peak T cell response. A mostly white British donor set with more females was recruited, and clonal diversity was possibly underestimated. Baseline seropositives among AZD1222 recipients totaled only five to seven.

V was clipped by 1 base and J by 8 bases, with 12 bases between them. The CDR3 extends over 14 amino acids. Germline assignment: CDR1 SGHTA and CDR2 FQGTGA. Comment on this clone: As yet, its antigen is unknown.

Profiled with immunoSEQ multiplex PCR; TCRdb holds only in-frame clones, not every one. The sample holds 68,000 or so clones, almost 90% seen once. This receptor was obtained from an adult in good health. Source: peripheral blood, taken on day 0 of AZD1222 vaccination. The chain uses TRBV7-3 and TRBJ2-1; the D is unclear. In DNA, the CDR3 is TGTGCCAGCAGCTTAAATGTAGGGAACGATGAGCAGTTCTTC. Protein sequence: CASSLNVGNDEQFF.